The 30 T cell receptor beta chains reported below all come from one sample, sequenced in a study of blood T cell repertoires in COVID-19. TCRdb keeps only in-frame clones here, not all; method: immunoSEQ multiplex PCR. The repertoire includes some 210,000 clones, under 90% of them detected once, and around 8.9% sits in the top ten. Sequencing input: PBMCs or T cells enriched from blood (not recorded which). The receptor source for this set is a woman aged 50 to 65 with acute COVID-19.

This clone appeared once. The CDR3 DNA follows: TGCGCCAGCAGCCCAGGGATCTCTGGAAACACCATATATTTT. Its translation: CASSPGISGNTIYF. The gene calls are TRBV4-3 and TRBJ1-3; D might be TRBD1 (5 bases). The CDR3 is 14 amino acids. The V end was cut by 4 bases, the J end by 0 bases, with 7 bases between. Germline values: CDR1 LGHNA, CDR2 YSLEER.

The V call is TRBV3-1 (or the pseudogene TRBV3-2), the J call TRBJ2-1, with D possibly TRBD2 on 5 matching bases. Germline CDR1 is LGHDT and CDR2 is YNNKEL (reference sequence). The CDR3 contains 15 residues. The V and J ends lost 1 base and 1 base respectively, with 8 bases between them. The CDR3 nucleotides read TGTGCCAGCAGCCAAGGACCGGGATCCTACAATGAGCAGTTCTTC. This codes for CASSQGPGSYNEQFF.

The chain couples TRBV28 to TRBJ1-2, with 7 bases matching TRBD1. This CDR3 is 16 amino acids long. V shed 5 bases, J shed 4 bases, and the junction held 13 bases outside the gene matches. Per germline, CDR1 MDHEN and CDR2 SYDVKM. The CDR3 DNA follows: TGTGCCAGCAGTCCGATCGGGACAGCGATTCCCTATGGCTACACCTTC. Residues: CASSPIGTAIPYGYTF.

The chain combines TRBV24-1 with TRBJ2-1; tentative D call: TRBD1 (5 bases). V was shortened by 0 bases and J by 10 bases, with 6 bases between the two germline ends. This CDR3 region has 12 residues. Germline CDR1 reads KGHDR; CDR2 reads SFDVKD. CDR3 residues: CATSDLRTEQFF. CDR3 nucleotide sequence: TGTGCCACCAGTGATTTGCGGACAGAGCAGTTCTTC.

This sequence joins TRBV19 and TRBJ2-1; 8 nucleotides agree with TRBD2. V shed 1 base and J 4 bases; nucleotides not matched to a gene: 3. Germline loops: CDR1 LNHDA, CDR2 SQIVND (reference sequence). The CDR3 spans 15 residues. In nucleotides, the CDR3 is TGTGCCAGTAGTATAGGACTAGCGTTGTACAATGAGCAGTTCTTC. Its protein is CASSIGLALYNEQFF. Full variable domain (missing parts from reference TRBV19 and TRBJ2-1): DGGITQSPKYLFRKEGQNVTLSCEQNLNHDAMYWYRQDPGQGLRLIYYSQIVNDFQKGDIAEGYSVSREKKESFPLTVTSAQKNPTAFYLCASSIGLALYNEQFFGPGTRLTVL.

The rearrangement joins TRBV28 to TRBJ2-2, with D unresolved. V was trimmed by 7 bases and J by 6 bases, leaving 6 bases between them. Germline CDR1 is MDHEN and CDR2 is SYDVKM. The CDR3 runs to 11 residues. The CDR3 loop reads CASNSAGELFF. The CDR3 bases are TGTGCCAGCAATTCGGCCGGGGAGCTGTTTTTT.

The chain carries TRBV28 and TRBJ2-7; 7 nucleotides match TRBD1. In germline, CDR1 is MDHEN, CDR2 SYDVKM. The CDR3 consists of 14 residues. V shed 2 bases and J 4 bases; nucleotides not matched to a gene: 5. The CDR3 region has the DNA TGTGCCAGCAGTTTAGCACAGGGGAAATACGAGCAGTACTTC. It codes for CASSLAQGKYEQYF.

The DNA for the CDR3 is TGTGCCACCAAGGGTCCGGGGGGCGGCACCGGGGAGCTGTTTTTT. Translated: CATKGPGGGTGELFF. The V and J genes are TRBV24-1 and TRBJ2-2; D perhaps matches TRBD2 (7 bases). Germline CDR1 reads KGHDR; CDR2 reads SFDVKD. The V and J ends lost 8 bases and 4 bases respectively, with 16 bases between them. The CDR3 is 15 residues long.

The rearrangement uses TRBV9 and TRBJ2-5; 9 bases fit TRBD2. The CDR3 has 16 amino acids. Germline CDR1 SGDLS, CDR2 YYNGEE. V lost 0 bases, J lost 2 bases, and 5 bases stayed unmatched. CDR3 in DNA: TGTGCCAGCAGCGTAGGTCTAGCGGGAAGGCAAGAGACCCAGTACTTC. Translated, it gives CASSVGLAGRQETQYF.

V gene TRBV6-4 combines with J gene TRBJ2-1; 9 bases map to TRBD1. The germline CDR1 and CDR2 sequences are MRHNA and SNTAGT. The V gene end was trimmed by 4 bases and the J gene end by 4 bases; junction bases not matched to a gene: 5. CDR3 length equals 15 residues. CDR3: CASSATGTGYNEQFF. In DNA form, the CDR3 reads TGTGCCAGCAGTGCCACCGGGACAGGGTACAATGAGCAGTTCTTC.

V is TRBV10-3 and J is TRBJ1-6, with a weak D call TRBD1 (6 bases). The CDR3 is 16 residues long. V dropped 4 bases and J dropped 0 bases, with 10 bases sitting between them. The germline V gene encodes CDR1 ENHRY and CDR2 SYGVKD. For the CDR3, the DNA is TGTGCCATCAGTGCTGGGGGCGGCTCCTATAATTCACCCCTCCACTTT. Protein: CAISAGGGSYNSPLHF.

The J gene is TRBJ1-2, the V gene TRBV19; no definite D call. The CDR3 spans 15 residues. Germline-derived CDR1 and CDR2 are LNHDA and SQIVND (reference sequence). The germline V and J ends were trimmed by 5 bases and 0 bases, with 13 bases remaining between them. CDR3 bases: TGTGCCAGTAGTGCCGGAGAAAAACCTAACTATGGCTACACCTTC. Protein: CASSAGEKPNYGYTF.

V is TRBV7-2 and J is TRBJ2-2; D call uncertain. Trimming removed 7 bases at V and 4 bases at J, with 13 bases between. Germline V gives CDR1 SGHTA, CDR2 FQGNSA. This CDR3 is built from 14 residues. CDR3 sequence (DNA): TGTGCCAGCACCCCCTTTACCGGCACCGGGGAGCTGTTTTTT. Translating gives CASTPFTGTGELFF.

CDR3: CASNRGQASYEQYF. CDR3 DNA: TGTGCCAGCAACAGGGGACAGGCCTCCTACGAGCAGTACTTC. V is TRBV7-2 and J is TRBJ2-7; 8 bases align to TRBD1. With V trimmed by 7 bases and J by 0 bases, 5 bases remained unmatched. CDR3 length: 14 amino acids. CDR1 SGHTA and CDR2 FQGNSA come from the germline V gene.

The chain uses TRBV27 and TRBJ2-7, with TRBD2 as a possible D gene (6 bases). Germline CDR1 reads MNHEY; CDR2 reads SMNVEV (reference sequence). This CDR3 comprises 17 residues. V was cut by 3 bases and J by 3 bases, with 21 bases left in between. CDR3: CASSFLPGGVSGYEQYF. In DNA form, the CDR3 reads TGTGCCAGCAGTTTCCTACCCGGGGGTGTTAGCGGCTACGAGCAGTACTTC.

The chain joins TRBV30 to TRBJ2-4; D is perhaps TRBD1 (5 bases). The V gene lost 3 bases and the J gene lost 4 bases, with 7 bases spanning the gap. CDR1 GTSNPN and CDR2 SVGIG come from the germline V gene (reference sequence). The CDR3 extends over 12 amino acids. The CDR3 DNA reads as TGTGCCTGGAGCAGGGAAAAAAACATTCAGTACTTC. Translated, it gives CAWSREKNIQYF.

The chain combines TRBV28 with TRBJ2-7; the match to TRBD2 covers 10 bases. Germline V gene lookup returns CDR1 MDHEN and CDR2 SYDVKM. The CDR3 has 17 amino acids. The junction had 15 bases not matched to a gene; V was cut back by 8 bases and J by 2 bases. CDR3 sequence: CASELAGHRPIPYEQYF. In DNA, the CDR3 is TGTGCCAGCGAACTAGCGGGACACCGACCGATCCCCTACGAGCAGTACTTC. The entire variable domain, with the rest obtained from reference TRBV28 and TRBJ2-7, is as follows: DVKVTQSSRYLVKRTGEKVFLECVQDMDHENMFWYRQDPGLGLRLIYFSYDVKMKEKGDIPEGYSVSREKKERFSLILESASTNQTSMYLCASELAGHRPIPYEQYFGPGTRLTVT.

The J gene is TRBJ1-3, the V gene TRBV5-1; the match to TRBD1 covers 7 bases. In germline, CDR1 is SGHRS, CDR2 YFSETQ. This CDR3 is 14 amino acids long. The trim removed 4 bases at V and 2 bases at J, leaving 3 bases unmatched. The CDR3 loop reads CASSNRGTGNTIYF. Written as DNA, the CDR3 is TGCGCCAGCAGCAACAGGGGAACTGGAAACACCATATATTTT.

V usage is TRBV7-9 and J usage is TRBJ2-1; tentative D call: TRBD2 (6 bases). The ends were cut back, 5 bases at V and 9 bases at J, with 20 bases in the middle. Germline V CDR1 and CDR2: SEHNR, FQNEAQ (reference sequence). The CDR3 has 15 residues. Here the CDR3 DNA reads TGTGCCAGCAGCCAAATGGGCGGGATAATTCTTGAGCAGTTCTTC. Its protein is CASSQMGGIILEQFF.

The chain recombines TRBV7-2 with TRBJ2-5; weak D call: TRBD2 (5 bases). The CDR3 covers 15 residues. The V gene's germline CDR1 is SGHTA and CDR2 FQGNSA. V gave up 3 bases and J gave up 1 base, with 12 bases separating them. In DNA, the CDR3 is TGTGCCAGCAGCTTTAATACGGGGATCCAAGAGACCCAGTACTTC. Protein sequence: CASSFNTGIQETQYF.

V and J are TRBV18 and TRBJ1-2, with 9 bases aligning to TRBD1. Germline trimming cut 4 bases from V and 3 bases from J; bases unmatched to any gene: 9. The germline V gene has CDR1 KGHSH and CDR2 LQKENI. This CDR3 comprises 16 residues. The CDR3: CASSLLETGGDYGYTF. In DNA form, the CDR3 reads TGTGCCAGCTCACTCTTGGAGACAGGGGGGGACTATGGCTACACCTTC.

V gene TRBV3-1 (or the pseudogene TRBV3-2) combines with J gene TRBJ1-2, with D unclear. The germline V and J ends were trimmed by 0 bases and 7 bases, with 9 bases remaining between them. Germline CDR1 is LGHDT and CDR2 is YNNKEL (reference sequence). This CDR3 is built from 13 residues. CDR3 sequence (DNA): TGTGCCAGCAGCCAAGATCTAGGTGGTGGCTACACCTTC. Translation: CASSQDLGGGYTF.

This chain uses TRBV7-2 with TRBJ2-7, with D maybe TRBD1 (5 bases). From germline, CDR1 is SGHTA and CDR2 FQGNSA. V was clipped by 6 bases and J by 0 bases, with 15 bases between them. The CDR3 sequence is 15 residues long. The CDR3 nucleotides read TGTGCCAGCAGTGTGGCAGGGCAGGGCTCCTACGAGCAGTACTTC. This translates into CASSVAGQGSYEQYF. Full variable domain (outside the CDR3, taken from reference TRBV7-2 and TRBJ2-7): GAGVSQSPSNKVTEKGKDVELRCDPISGHTALYWYRQSLGQGLEFLIYFQGNSAPDKSGLPSDRFSAERTGGSVSTLTIQRTQQEDSAVYLCASSVAGQGSYEQYFGPGTRLTVT.

The V and J genes are TRBV28 and TRBJ1-1; 10 nucleotides agree with TRBD1. The CDR3 spans 16 residues. V gave up 5 bases and J gave up 1 base; unmatched junction bases: 7. Germline V gene data show CDR1 as MDHEN and CDR2 as SYDVKM. CDR3 protein: CASSDTTGGGNTEAFF. In nucleotides, the CDR3 is TGTGCCAGCAGTGATACGACAGGGGGCGGGAACACTGAAGCTTTCTTT. Filled out from reference TRBV28 and TRBJ1-1, the complete variable domain reads DVKVTQSSRYLVKRTGEKVFLECVQDMDHENMFWYRQDPGLGLRLIYFSYDVKMKEKGDIPEGYSVSREKKERFSLILESASTNQTSMYLCASSDTTGGGNTEAFFGQGTRLTVV.

The V and J genes are TRBV20-1 and TRBJ1-2, with D maybe TRBD1 (5 bases). The ends were cut back, 5 bases at V and 6 bases at J, with 10 bases in the middle. The CDR3 has 11 residues. The germline CDR1 and CDR2 sequences are DFQATT and SNEGSKA (reference sequence). CDR3 bases: TGCAGTGCTGGGGGGGTTAATGGCTACACCTTC. It yields the protein CSAGGVNGYTF.

This clone was recorded once. The J gene is TRBJ1-1, the V gene TRBV5-1; 7 nucleotides agree with TRBD1. J gave up 2 bases and V 0 bases, and 13 bases lay outside the gene matches. This CDR3 contains 18 residues. CDR1 SGHRS and CDR2 YFSETQ come from the germline V gene. The CDR3 sequence: CASSLEPFIRTGNTEAFF. CDR3 DNA sequence: TGCGCCAGCAGCTTGGAACCATTTATTAGGACAGGAAACACTGAAGCTTTCTTT.

The chain employs TRBV7-9 and TRBJ2-3, with 7 positions matching TRBD1. Germline V CDR1 and CDR2: SEHNR, FQNEAQ (reference sequence). The CDR3 totals 15 residues. After removal of 5 bases from V and 3 bases from J, the junction contained 8 bases not matched to a gene. The CDR3 loop reads CASSLLQGSTDTQYF. The CDR3 DNA sequence: TGTGCCAGCAGCCTGTTACAGGGGTCGACAGATACGCAGTATTTT.

This chain links TRBV28 with TRBJ1-1, with D possibly being TRBD1 (5 bases). Germline V gene lookup returns CDR1 MDHEN and CDR2 SYDVKM. The V gene lost 2 bases and the J gene lost 1 base, with 11 bases spanning the gap. The CDR3 totals 15 residues. Here the CDR3 reads CASSLLGGPNTEAFF. As DNA, the CDR3 is TGTGCCAGCAGTTTACTGGGGGGACCGAACACTGAAGCTTTCTTT.

The chain joins TRBV29-1 to TRBJ1-1, with 9 bases fitting TRBD1. The germline V gene encodes CDR1 SQVTM and CDR2 ANQGSEA. With 1 base clipped from V and 6 bases from J, the junction kept 6 bases outside the gene matches. This CDR3 comprises 14 residues. The CDR3 sequence: CSVEVGQGTPEAFF. The CDR3 nucleotides read TGCAGCGTTGAAGTGGGACAGGGAACGCCTGAAGCTTTCTTT.

The chain joins TRBV5-1 to TRBJ1-6; no definite D call. This CDR3 is built from 12 residues. The V and J ends lost 5 bases and 12 bases respectively, with 12 bases between them. The germline CDR1 and CDR2 sequences are SGHRS and YFSETQ. DNA for the CDR3: TGCGCCAGCAGAGAAGGTCGGGGACCCCTCCACTTT. Translating gives CASREGRGPLHF.